The rows below give T cell receptor beta chains drawn from one sample of a study of vaccination and CD4 T cells after COVID-19. For these TCRs, the target antigens are not known. One entry per CDR3 protein results from TCRdb running MiXCR on the PCR reads. The sample has around 15,000 distinct CDR3 sequences, approximately 63% seen once. Sequencing was done on a sample of CD4+ T cells from blood, cultured in vitro. Every receptor here comes from a human donor who had recovered from COVID-19. CDR3s include the opening cysteine and the closing phenylalanine or tryptophan. The D gene is left open where the match is weak. Clone size is given for some rows only: seen once, a few or many times, or a class if the clone is expanded.

d_call clone_size j_call v_call cdr3_nt cdr3_aa
- once TRBJ1-6 TRBV7-2 TGTGCCAGCAGCTCTCTGACTATCACTAACACCTCACCCCTCCACTTT CASSSLTITNTSPLHF
- - TRBJ2-5 TRBV6-5 TGTGCCAGCAGTTTCCTTAGGAGCGTCCAGCAAGAGACCCAGTACTTC CASSFLRSVQQETQYF
- - TRBJ2-7 TRBV25-1 TGTGCCAGCAGTGGGTGGGGGATGGGTCGTCAGTACTTC CASSGWGMGRQYF
TRBD2 - TRBJ2-4 TRBV6-1 TGTGCCAGCAGTGAAGCCGAGCCGACTAGCGGGAGACCCCCGGGGAGCATTCAGTACTTC CASSEAEPTSGRPPGSIQYF
- - TRBJ1-2 TRBV28 TGTGCCAGCAGTAGGGACATTAACTATGGCTACACCTTC CASSRDINYGYTF
- once TRBJ1-5 TRBV19 TGTGCCAGTAGTATTGCACGTTGGGGTCAGCCCCAGCATTTT CASSIARWGQPQHF
- - TRBJ2-7 TRBV7-2 TGTGCCAGCAGCTTAGGGCGAAGCTACGAGCAGTACTTC CASSLGRSYEQYF
TRBD1 - TRBJ1-3 TRBV7-2 TGTGCCAGCAGCCGCGCCGGGACAGGGGTATATGACACCATATATTTT CASSRAGTGVYDTIYF
- - TRBJ2-1 TRBV20-1 TGCAGTGCTAGCAGCACATCGGACGATGAGCAGTTCTTC CSASSTSDDEQFF
- - TRBJ2-7 TRBV7-9 TGTGCCAGCAGCCCCGGACCCCCCTTTTCCTACGAGCAGTACTTC CASSPGPPFSYEQYF
- few TRBJ1-1 TRBV7-9 TGTGCCAGCAGCGCACAGGACTGGGGCACTGAAGCTTTCTTT CASSAQDWGTEAFF
TRBD1 - TRBJ1-5 TRBV20-1 TGCAGTGCGAGACAGGGATCGGGACAGCCCCAGCATTTT CSARQGSGQPQHF
TRBD2 - TRBJ2-7 TRBV7-9 TGTGCCAGCAGCCCGGGTGTAGCGGGGGTCTCCTACGAGCAGTACTTC CASSPGVAGVSYEQYF
TRBD1 - TRBJ2-1 TRBV11-3 TGTGCCAGCAGCTCGGGGACAGGGGGTATGGGTGAGCAGTTCTTC CASSSGTGGMGEQFF
- - TRBJ1-2 TRBV7-9 TGTGCCAGCTCCCTGGACAGAAGGGGCTACACCTTC CASSLDRRGYTF
- - TRBJ2-3 TRBV7-9 TGTGCCAGCAGCTTATCGCCAGGGTATACGCAGTATTTT CASSLSPGYTQYF
TRBD1 - TRBJ2-5 TRBV2 TGTGCCAGCAGTGAGGACAGGGGGACCCAAGAGACCCAGTACTTC CASSEDRGTQETQYF
- - TRBJ1-2 TRBV6-1 TGTGCCAGCAGCTCGAGGACAGCGGCCTATGGCTACACCTTC CASSSRTAAYGYTF
- once TRBJ2-7 TRBV19 TGTGCCAGTAGTATCGACCGCAGCTCCTACGAGCAGTACTTC CASSIDRSSYEQYF
- - TRBJ1-4 TRBV7-9 TGTGCCAGCAGCTTTGGGCAGGCAAAACTGTTTTTT CASSFGQAKLFF
TRBD1 - TRBJ2-2 TRBV6-5 TGTGCCAGCAGTTTCGGGACAGGGATCGGGACCGGGGAGCTGTTTTTT CASSFGTGIGTGELFF
- - TRBJ1-4 TRBV27 TGTGCCAGCAGTCCCCGTGGGGGCACAACTAATGAAAAACTGTTTTTT CASSPRGGTTNEKLFF
TRBD1 - TRBJ1-1 TRBV6-1 TGTGCCAGCAGCCAATGGGCAGGGGGCACTGAAGCTTTCTTT CASSQWAGGTEAFF
- once TRBJ2-7 TRBV7-9 TGTGCCAGCAGCTTAGTCCCCTACGAGCAGTACTTC CASSLVPYEQYF
- - TRBJ2-7 TRBV6-5 TGTGCCAGCAGTTACTCCGCAGCCCCTTCCTACGAGCAGTACTTC CASSYSAAPSYEQYF
- - TRBJ2-2 TRBV28 TGTGCCAGCAGGGGCCCGATGGGCACCGGGGAGCTGTTTTTT CASRGPMGTGELFF
- once TRBJ1-2 TRBV28 TGTGCCAGCAGCCCCGTGGGGTCTAACTATGGCTACACCTTC CASSPVGSNYGYTF
- - TRBJ1-6 TRBV11-3 TGTGCCAGCAGCTTTAGTGGCTCACCCCTCCACTTT CASSFSGSPLHF
TRBD1 - TRBJ2-7 TRBV6-1 TGTGCCAGCAGGAGGGGGCGCGGAGACTACGAGCAGTACTTC CASRRGRGDYEQYF
- once TRBJ2-6 TRBV12-3/TRBV12-4 TGTGCCAGCAGCCGTGAGGGCTCTGGGGCCAACGTCCTGACTTTC CASSREGSGANVLTF
- - TRBJ1-1 TRBV5-1 TGCGCCAGCAGCCCGACCGGGACTGGGGACACTGAAGCTTTCTTT CASSPTGTGDTEAFF
TRBD1 - TRBJ2-7 TRBV6-5 TGTGCCAGCAGTTACTCAGACAGGGGGCCAAACGAGCAGTACTTC CASSYSDRGPNEQYF
- - TRBJ2-5 TRBV7-6 TGTGCCAGCAGCTTAAACGGGGGAAGGGAGACCCAGTACTTC CASSLNGGRETQYF
- - TRBJ2-7 TRBV20-1 TGCAGTGCGACCGGGCCAAGCCGTTACGAGCAGTACTTC CSATGPSRYEQYF
- few TRBJ1-2 TRBV12-3/TRBV12-4 TGTGCCAGCAGTCCCCTACAGGGAAGGAACTATGGCTACACCTTC CASSPLQGRNYGYTF
- - TRBJ2-7 TRBV6-5 TGTGCCAGCAGTTACGCCTTCCCACAGGGCGGTGGCTCCTACGAGCAGTACTTC CASSYAFPQGGGSYEQYF
TRBD1 - TRBJ2-7 TRBV29-1 TGCAGCGTTGTTGGACAGGGTGGTGGGGAGCAGTACTTC CSVVGQGGGEQYF
- - TRBJ1-1 TRBV7-3 TGTGCCAGCAGCTTAACGGCGAACACTGAAGCTTTCTTT CASSLTANTEAFF
- - TRBJ2-3 TRBV5-1 TGCGCCAGCAGCTTGGCCCCGCGAGTAAGCACAGATACGCAGTATTTT CASSLAPRVSTDTQYF
TRBD2 - TRBJ2-3 TRBV5-6 TGTGCCAGCAGCTTAGATGGACTAGTCTTAATTGGGTGGCGGATGCAGTATTTT CASSLDGLVLIGWRMQYF
- - TRBJ2-1 TRBV4-1 TGCGCCAGCAGCCAAGATCGCAGGGTGGACAATGAGCAGTTCTTC CASSQDRRVDNEQFF
- - TRBJ1-3 TRBV7-4 TGTGCCAGCAGCTTGGAGAGGTACAGGGCTATAGGAACTACGTCTGGAAACACCATATATTTT CASSLERYRAIGTTSGNTIYF
- - TRBJ2-1 TRBV7-8 TGTGCCAGCAGCTTAGTTCCAGGGTACAATGAGCAGTTCTTC CASSLVPGYNEQFF
- - TRBJ2-5 TRBV7-8 TGTGCCAGCAGCTTAGCGGGGGGGCGAGGAAAGACCCAGTACTTC CASSLAGGRGKTQYF
TRBD2 - TRBJ2-3 TRBV19 TGTGCCAGTAGCGGGCGGGAGGGCGGCACAGATACGCAGTATTTT CASSGREGGTDTQYF